This TCR beta chain was recovered during a study of blood T cell repertoires in COVID-19. Looking at the study overall: Sites across the United States, Italy and Spain contributed samples from acute and convalescent COVID-19. Sample material is recorded as cDNA or gDNA derived from T cells, B-cell-depleted T cells, or PBMCs.

Authors' processing steps: Reference gene primer amplification yielded estimated nucleated cell counts. Sequencing was performed with immunoSEQ multiplex PCR; in TCRdb, only in-frame clones are kept and a portion is missing. The V and J calls and the clone size are those of that table, but D and trimming were determined from the DNA. The sample carries 150,000 to 200,000 clones, approximately 80% recorded once. Germline V lookup: CDR1 MGHDK, CDR2 SYGVNS. This CDR3 comprises 15 residues. V was trimmed by 4 bases and J by 0 bases, leaving 12 bases between them. Sequencing input: peripheral blood. This rearrangement joins TRBV25-1 to TRBJ1-1; D call uncertain. The sequence derives from a man in his 70s who had recovered from COVID-19. The DNA for the CDR3 is TGTGCCAGCAGTGGGGCAGACCGACTGAACACTGAAGCTTTCTTT. Protein product: CASSGADRLNTEAFF.